This TCR beta chain was profiled in a study of regulatory T cells in long-lasting Graves disease. Building of the TCR beta libraries involved iRepertoire HTBI primers and Arm-PCR of CDR3 regions. TCRdb passed the multiplex PCR reads through MiXCR, listing each CDR3 protein once. The sample lists approximately 490,000 distinct CDR3 sequences, around 15% occurring once. The time point here: newly diagnosed GD, antithyroid drugs for less than 3 months. Construction of the TCR library relied on RNA isolated from PBMCs. V lost 0 bases, J lost 5 bases, and 16 bases lay in between. The CDR3 is 16 residues long. The germline gives CDR1 SGDLS, CDR2 YYNGEE. Regarding this clonotype: The antigen is undetermined.

Regarding the study as a whole: Whereas new patients shared about a thousand public clonotypes, persistent patients shared more, at about 3,000. TRBV28, TRBJ1-2 and TRBJ2-5 emerged as the favored segments in persistent disease.

The same data also contributed to another study, on T cells in Graves' hyperthyroidism and ophthalmopathy. This second study says: With a median lead of about 6.9 months before onset, the model predicted ophthalmopathy.

This material consisted of peripheral blood mononuclear cells (PBMCs), taken at new diagnosis, from a patient treated with antithyroid drugs. This rearrangement joins TRBV9 to TRBJ2-3; D is possibly TRBD1 (5 bases). This TCR derives from a man aged 35 to 55 with Graves disease. CDR3 nucleotides: TGTGCCAGCAGCGTAGTGGGGCAACCGAGTGTAGATACGCAGTATTTT. As protein: CASSVVGQPSVDTQYF. Based on the CDR3 plus reference TRBV9 and TRBJ2-3, the full variable domain is DSGVTQTPKHLITATGQRVTLRCSPRSGDLSVYWYQQSLDQGLQFLIQYYNGEERAKGNILERFSAQQFPDLHSELNLSSLELGDSALYFCASSVVGQPSVDTQYFGPGTRLTVL.